This TCR beta chain was identified during a study of read filtering for tumor transcriptome and immune sequencing. This library used around 0.4 ug RNA and molecular barcoded adaptors spanning alpha/delta and beta/gamma chains. TCRdb itself ran the reads through MiXCR, one entry per CDR3 protein. The data contain some 130,000 distinct CDR3 sequences, 10% to 15% of them singletons. Looked up from germline, CDR1 is SGHAT and CDR2 is FQNNGV. The V gene end was trimmed by 3 bases and the J gene end by 8 bases; junction bases not matched to a gene: 7. The CDR3 has 15 residues. Many counts were recorded for this clonotype.

The chain employs TRBV11-2 and TRBJ2-1; 10 bases match TRBD2. The sequence derives from a donor at least 40 years old with multiple myeloma. The sequencing input was a population of CD138-negative cells sorted from bone marrow. This chain's CDR3 is CASSLGLAGDHEQFF. In DNA form, the CDR3 reads TGTGCCAGCAGCTTGGGTCTAGCGGGAGATCATGAGCAGTTCTTC.